The clone carrying this TCR beta chain was counted many times. This entry is derived from a study of T cells in Graves' hyperthyroidism and ophthalmopathy. The TCR beta CDR3 regions underwent amplification using RNA transcripts as the source. TCR CDR3 underwent first-round RT-PCR with the HTBI primer set. From the multiplex PCR reads, TCRdb called clonotypes with MiXCR, one entry per CDR3 protein. The table has some 770,000 distinct CDR3 sequences, about a sixth seen once. Germline values: CDR1 SGHTA, CDR2 FQGTGA. With 4 bases clipped from V and 8 bases from J, the junction kept 7 bases outside the gene matches. The CDR3 is 15 residues long.

Material: blood. V gene TRBV7-3 combines with J gene TRBJ2-1, with 11 positions matching TRBD2. The source of this sequence is a man younger than 35 with Graves' hyperthyroidism. CDR3 amino acids: CASSSTSGSADEQFF. CDR3 bases: TGTGCCAGCAGCTCTACTAGCGGGAGTGCGGATGAGCAGTTCTTC.